This TCR beta chain originates from a study of CD8+CD57+ T cells in acquired aplastic anemia (dated by TCRdb to between 2017 and 2018). At the level of the whole study: On average, sorted CD4+ and CD8+ cells yielded 3.2 ug of extracted DNA, with a range of about 0.19 to 30 ug. An average of around 9.8 million reads for CD4+ cells and under 13 million reads for CD8+ cells was obtained from healthy donor samples. What the authors observed across the whole study: CD8+ Simpson's diversity did not differ significantly between patients and healthy controls (P=0.060). Around 30 CD8+ CDR3 sequences were shared between patients and controls but appeared highly expressed in patients and within their immunodominant clones.

In the case of this clonotype: Its antigen specificity is not known. The missing conserved phenylalanine or tryptophan at the end of this CDR3 makes a read error likely. No DNA is shown, since the ends of the CDR3 on it are uncertain; the CDR3 is the one TCRdb lists.

Profiling of TCR beta VDJ combinations and CDR3 sequences used genomic DNA as the template. An Illumina HiSeq 2000 was the platform used for TCR repertoire sequencing. Per the source publication's procedure: Repertoires were assessed using TRBV/TRBJ rearrangement plots, CDR3 size and DJ length profiles, and Simpson's diversity index. The immunodominant clone was defined as the most abundant DNA sequence in deep sequencing data. CDR3 amino acid sequences were screened for sharing across subjects and were compared with published repertoires and the VDJdb database. Through fastp at Q25 and MiXCR, TCRdb rebuilt clones from the public reads, retaining in-frame beta chains. Merged by CDR3 protein, the rows form single entries marked with the most common genes and DNA. For this entry, the V and J calls and clone size follow TCRdb and not the study's own pipeline. The sample data list about 400,000 distinct CDR3 sequences, and 65% to 80% of these were observed just once. More than 3.5% of the sample is held by the ten biggest clonotypes.

The CDR3 length is 13 residues, termini included. Based on the germline V gene (reference sequence), the CDR1 and CDR2 sequences are SEHNR and FQNEAQ. In this study, sorted CD4+ and CD8+ T cells from the blood of healthy subjects and of severe aplastic anemia patients had their TCR repertoires deep-sequenced. Ficoll-Paque density gradient centrifugation was used to isolate peripheral blood mononuclear cells. CD4+ and CD8+ T cells were sorted by FACS or magnetic beads before DNA extraction. The source is a human donor in good health, serving as a control. The receptor chain draws on TRBV7-9 and TRBJ1-1; the table's D gene call, TRBD1, was not cross checked with the DNA. The source material was sorted CD4+, CD8+, or CD8+CD57+ T cells (not recorded which) from PBMCs. For the CDR3, the sequence is CASSLGTAENQPQ.